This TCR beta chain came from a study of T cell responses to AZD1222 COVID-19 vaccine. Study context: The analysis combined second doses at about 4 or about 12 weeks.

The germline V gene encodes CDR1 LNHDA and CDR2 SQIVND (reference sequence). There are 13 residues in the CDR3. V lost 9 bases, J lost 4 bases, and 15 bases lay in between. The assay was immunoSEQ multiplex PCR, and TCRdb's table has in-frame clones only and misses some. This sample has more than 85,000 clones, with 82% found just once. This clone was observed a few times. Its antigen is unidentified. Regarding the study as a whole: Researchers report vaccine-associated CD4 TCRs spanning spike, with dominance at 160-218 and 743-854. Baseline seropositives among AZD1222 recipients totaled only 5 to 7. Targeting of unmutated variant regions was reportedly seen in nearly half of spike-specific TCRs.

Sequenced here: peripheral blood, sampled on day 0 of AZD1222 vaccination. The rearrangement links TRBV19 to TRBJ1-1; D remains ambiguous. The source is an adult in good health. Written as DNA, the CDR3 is TGTGCCAGCACGGAGGGTTTTCTCACTGAAGCTTTCTTT. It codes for CASTEGFLTEAFF.